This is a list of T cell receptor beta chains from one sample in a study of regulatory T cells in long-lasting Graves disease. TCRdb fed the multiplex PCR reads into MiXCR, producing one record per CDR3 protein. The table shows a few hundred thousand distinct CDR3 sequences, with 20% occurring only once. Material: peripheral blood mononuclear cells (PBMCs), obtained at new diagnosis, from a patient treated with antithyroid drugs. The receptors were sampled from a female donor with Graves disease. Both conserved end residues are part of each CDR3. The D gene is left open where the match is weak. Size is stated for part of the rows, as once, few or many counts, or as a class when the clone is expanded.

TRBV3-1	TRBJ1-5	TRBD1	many	CASSRGGGTGYSNQPQHF	TGTGCCAGCAGCCGGGGAGGTGGGACAGGATATAGCAATCAGCCCCAGCATTTT
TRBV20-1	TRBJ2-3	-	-	CSAYRRSTDTQYF	TGCAGTGCTTATAGGAGGAGCACAGATACGCAGTATTTT
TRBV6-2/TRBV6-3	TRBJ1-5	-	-	CASTLGGRLNQPQHF	TGTGCCAGCACTCTGGGGGGCAGACTCAATCAGCCCCAGCATTTT
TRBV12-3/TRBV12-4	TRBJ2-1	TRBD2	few	CASSWAGGGNEQFF	TGTGCCAGCAGTTGGGCGGGAGGAGGCAATGAGCAGTTCTTC
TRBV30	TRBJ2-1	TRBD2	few	CAWSEAGAYNEQFF	TGTGCCTGGAGTGAGGCGGGGGCCTACAATGAGCAGTTCTTC
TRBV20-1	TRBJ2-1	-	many	CSARVLLSYNEQFF	TGCAGTGCTAGAGTTCTGCTCAGTTACAATGAGCAGTTCTTC
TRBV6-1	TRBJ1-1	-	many	CASTPSGGRTTEAFF	TGTGCCAGCACCCCCTCGGGGGGCCGGACCACTGAAGCTTTCTTT
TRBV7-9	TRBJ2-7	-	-	CASSLGGQTNLCF	TGTGCCAGCAGCTTAGGGGGGCAGACTAACCTGTGCTTC
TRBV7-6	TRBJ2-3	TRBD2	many	CASSLDSGSTDTQYF	TGTGCCAGCAGCCTCGATAGCGGGAGCACAGATACGCAGTATTTT
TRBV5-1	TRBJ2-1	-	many	CASSWDPVEQFF	TGCGCCAGCAGCTGGGACCCGGTTGAGCAGTTCTTC
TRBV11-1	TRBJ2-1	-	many	CASSLELPGAYNEQFF	TGTGCCAGCAGCTTAGAACTCCCGGGGGCCTACAATGAGCAGTTCTTC
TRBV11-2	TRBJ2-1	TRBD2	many	CASSSQLAAYNEQFF	TGTGCCAGCAGCTCCCAACTAGCGGCCTACAATGAGCAGTTCTTC
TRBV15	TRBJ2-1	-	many	CATSRDREYSLNNEQFF	TGTGCCACCAGCAGAGATCGGGAGTACAGCTTAAACAATGAGCAGTTCTTC
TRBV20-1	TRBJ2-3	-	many	CSAPAQSGGGSTDTQYF	TGCAGTGCTCCCGCCCAGTCTGGCGGGGGCAGCACAGATACGCAGTATTTT
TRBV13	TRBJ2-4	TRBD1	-	CASSLWGQVDIQYF	TGTGCCAGCAGCTTATGGGGACAGGTTGACATTCAGTACTTC
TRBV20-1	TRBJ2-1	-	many	CSARDPTGGTYNEQFF	TGCAGTGCTAGAGACCCGACAGGAGGTACCTACAATGAGCAGTTCTTC
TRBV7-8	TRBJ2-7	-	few	CASSLEASYYEQYF	TGTGCCAGCAGCTTAGAAGCCAGCTACTACGAGCAGTACTTC
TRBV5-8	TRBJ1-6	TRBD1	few	CASRSRDRWNSPLHF	TGTGCCAGCAGGTCCCGGGACAGGTGGAATTCACCCCTCCACTTT
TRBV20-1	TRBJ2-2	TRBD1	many	CSASLTRQGSTGELFF	TGCAGTGCTAGTCTCACCAGACAGGGGAGCACCGGGGAGCTGTTTTTT
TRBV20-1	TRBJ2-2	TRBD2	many	CSARDPIGGVAGELFF	TGCAGTGCTAGAGACCCCATCGGGGGGGTGGCCGGGGAGCTGTTTTTT
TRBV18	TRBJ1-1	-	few	CASSPLNLGAAMNTEAFF	TGTGCCAGCTCACCCCTTAATCTAGGGGCTGCAATGAACACTGAAGCTTTCTTT